The table lists the clone carrying this T cell receptor beta chain with many counts. Germline CDR1 MNHEY, CDR2 SVGEGT. The CDR3 runs to 14 residues. V gave up 7 bases and J gave up 1 base, with 13 bases separating them. The source of the sample is a study of T cells in Graves' hyperthyroidism and ophthalmopathy. Amplification of TCR beta CDR3 regions was performed using RNA transcripts as template. First-round RT-PCR targeting the TCR CDR3 was performed with the HTBI primer set. TCRdb used MiXCR to reprocess the multiplex PCR reads, holding one entry per CDR3 protein. This table holds about 740,000 distinct CDR3 sequences, 11% to 15% found once.

This sequence joins TRBV6-2 or TRBV6-3 and TRBJ1-1; the D gene is possibly TRBD1 (6 bases). The sample comprised blood. This clonotype was sampled from a woman between 18 and 30 years old with Graves' hyperthyroidism. In nucleotides, the CDR3 is TGTGCCAGCAACCGAAGGGGGGGGAACACTGAAGCTTTCTTT. Its protein product is CASNRRGGNTEAFF.